A single sample is the source of the 2 T cell receptor beta chains below, sequenced in a study of T cells in Graves' hyperthyroidism and ophthalmopathy. Regions amplified from RNA transcripts were the TCR beta CDR3 regions. An initial round of RT-PCR targeting the TCR CDR3 relied on the HTBI primer set. TCRdb ran MiXCR on the multiplex PCR reads and lists one entry per CDR3 protein. The sample lists over 350,000 distinct CDR3 sequences; about 18% were seen once. The sample was blood. These TCRs come from a man aged 18 to 29 with Graves' ophthalmopathy.

This clonotype was observed many times. The V gene is TRBV7-2, the J gene TRBJ1-2; D gene uncertain. The CDR3 contains 14 residues. Trimming took off 1 base at V and 0 bases at J, with 6 bases between the two ends. Germline V gene sequence: CDR1 SGHTA, CDR2 FQGNSA. CDR3 sequence: CASSLGSANYGYTF. The CDR3 DNA is TGTGCCAGCAGCTTAGGAAGCGCTAACTATGGCTACACCTTC.

This clonotype showed up just a few times. The rearrangement uses TRBV7-6 and TRBJ2-6; 8 bases line up with TRBD1. Germline assignment: CDR1 SGHVS and CDR2 FNYEAQ. The CDR3 runs 18 residues. V lost 5 bases, J lost 2 bases, and 11 bases stayed unmatched. This chain's CDR3 is CASSQKQGVRPGANVLTF. In nucleotides, the CDR3 is TGTGCCAGCAGCCAGAAACAGGGGGTGCGGCCTGGGGCCAACGTCCTGACTTTC. The full variable domain, in which reference TRBV7-6 and TRBJ2-6 provide the parts outside the CDR3, is GAGVSQSPRYKVTKRGQDVALRCDPISGHVSLYWYRQALGQGPEFLTYFNYEAQQDKSGLPNDRFSAERPEGSISTLTIQRTEQRDSAMYRCASSQKQGVRPGANVLTFGAGSRLTVL.